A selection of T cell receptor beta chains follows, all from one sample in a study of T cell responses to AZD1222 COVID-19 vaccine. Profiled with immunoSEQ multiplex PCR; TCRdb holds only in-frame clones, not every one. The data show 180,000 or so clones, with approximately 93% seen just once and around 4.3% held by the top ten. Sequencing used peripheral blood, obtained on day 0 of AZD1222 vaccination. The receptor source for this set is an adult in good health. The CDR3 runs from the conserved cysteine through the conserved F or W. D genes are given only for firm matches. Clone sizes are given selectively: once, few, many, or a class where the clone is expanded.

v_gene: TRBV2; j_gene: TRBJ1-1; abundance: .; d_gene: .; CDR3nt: TGTGCCAGCAACGACCGCACGGGAAACACTGAAGCTTTCTTT; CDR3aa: CASNDRTGNTEAFF
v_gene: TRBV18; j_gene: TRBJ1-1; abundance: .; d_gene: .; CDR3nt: TGTGCCAGCTCACCACTCGGGGGCATTTCTATGAACACTGAAGCTTTCTTT; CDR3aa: CASSPLGGISMNTEAFF
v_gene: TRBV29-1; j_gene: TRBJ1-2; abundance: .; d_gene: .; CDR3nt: TGCAGCGTTGTTCGGTGGGTACCTAACTATGGCTACACCTTC; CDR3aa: CSVVRWVPNYGYTF
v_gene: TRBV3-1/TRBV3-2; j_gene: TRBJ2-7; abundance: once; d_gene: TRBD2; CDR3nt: TGTGCCAGCAGCCAGGGAACTAGCGTACTTTCCTACGAGCAGTACTTC; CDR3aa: CASSQGTSVLSYEQYF
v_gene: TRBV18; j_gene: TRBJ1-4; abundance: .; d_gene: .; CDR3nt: TGTGCCAGCTCACCAATTCAGGGAACTAATGAAAAACTGTTTTTT; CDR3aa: CASSPIQGTNEKLFF
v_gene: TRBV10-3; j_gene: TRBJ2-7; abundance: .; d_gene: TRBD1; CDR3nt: TGTGCCATCGGGGGACAGGGAATCTACGAGCAGTACTTC; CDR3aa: CAIGGQGIYEQYF
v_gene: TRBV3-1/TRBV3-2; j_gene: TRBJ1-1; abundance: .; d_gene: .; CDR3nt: TGTGCCAGCAGCCAAGGCAAAGGGAGCCCTTTCTTT; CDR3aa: CASSQGKGSPFF
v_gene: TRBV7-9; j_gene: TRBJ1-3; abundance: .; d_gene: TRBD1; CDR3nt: TGTGCCAGCAGCATAATCTCCCAGACAGGGGGCTCTGGAAACACCATATATTTT; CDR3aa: CASSIISQTGGSGNTIYF
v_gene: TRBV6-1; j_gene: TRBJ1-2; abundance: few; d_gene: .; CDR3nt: TGTGCCAGCAGTGATAGTTGGGCCCGAAACTATGGCTACACCTTC; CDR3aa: CASSDSWARNYGYTF
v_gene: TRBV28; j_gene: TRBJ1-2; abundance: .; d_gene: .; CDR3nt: TGTGCCAGCAGTTTAGAAGGGGATTCAGTCGCTGGCTACACCTTC; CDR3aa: CASSLEGDSVAGYTF
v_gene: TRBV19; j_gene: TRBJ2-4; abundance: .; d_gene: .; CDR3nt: TGTGCCAGTAGTATAGGGCTGGGGTTAGCCAAAAACATTCAGTACTTC; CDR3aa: CASSIGLGLAKNIQYF
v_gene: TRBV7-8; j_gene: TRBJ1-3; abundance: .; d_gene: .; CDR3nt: TGTGCCAGCAGCCTTTCTCAATCCCCCACCATATATTTT; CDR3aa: CASSLSQSPTIYF
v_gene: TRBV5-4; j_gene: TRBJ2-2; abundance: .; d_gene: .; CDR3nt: TGTGCCAGCAGCCCCTGGTTCACCGGGGAGCTGTTTTTT; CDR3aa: CASSPWFTGELFF
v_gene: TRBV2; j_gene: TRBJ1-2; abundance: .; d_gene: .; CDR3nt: TGTGCCAGCAGTGCAGAAGGGGTCGGGGGCTACACCTTC; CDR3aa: CASSAEGVGGYTF
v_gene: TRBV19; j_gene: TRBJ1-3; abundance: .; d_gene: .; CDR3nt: TGTGCCACAACCCGGGACGGGGACTCTGGAAACACCATATATTTT; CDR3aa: CATTRDGDSGNTIYF
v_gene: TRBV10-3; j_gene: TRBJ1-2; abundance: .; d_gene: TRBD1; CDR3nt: TGTGCCATCAGTGGACAGGGGGCGGGTGGCTACACCTTC; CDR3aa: CAISGQGAGGYTF
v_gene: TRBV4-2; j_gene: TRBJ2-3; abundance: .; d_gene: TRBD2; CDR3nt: TGTGCCAGCAGCCAAGCCCTGGGGGGGTTCACAGATACGCAGTATTTT; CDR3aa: CASSQALGGFTDTQYF
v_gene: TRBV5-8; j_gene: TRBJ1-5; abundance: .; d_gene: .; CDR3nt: TGTGCCAGCAGCTTAAGGCAGCCCCAGCATTTT; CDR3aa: CASSLRQPQHF
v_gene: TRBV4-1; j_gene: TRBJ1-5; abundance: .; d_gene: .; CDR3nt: TGCGCCAGCAGCCAACAGGTCGACCGGCCCCAGCATTTT; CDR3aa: CASSQQVDRPQHF
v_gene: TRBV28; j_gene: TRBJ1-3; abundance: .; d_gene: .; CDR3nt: TGTGCCAGCAGTTTGGGAGGGACTCTTGGAAACACCATATATTTT; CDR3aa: CASSLGGTLGNTIYF
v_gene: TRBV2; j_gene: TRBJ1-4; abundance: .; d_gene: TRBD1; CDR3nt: TGTGCCGGACAAAGCCCAAAGACAGGGGGCGTTTTT; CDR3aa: CAGQSPKTGGVF
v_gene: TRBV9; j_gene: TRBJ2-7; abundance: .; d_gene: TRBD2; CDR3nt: TGTGCCAGCAGCGCCGGGACTAGCGGGAGTGGCGACGAGCAGTACTTC; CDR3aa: CASSAGTSGSGDEQYF
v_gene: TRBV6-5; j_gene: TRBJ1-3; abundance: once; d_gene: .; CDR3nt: TGTGCCAGCAGTTACGACTCAAGCTCTGGAAACACCATATATTTT; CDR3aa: CASSYDSSSGNTIYF
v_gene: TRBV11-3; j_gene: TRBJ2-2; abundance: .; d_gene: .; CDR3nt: TGTGCCAGCAGCCTGTTGGGGGGGAACACCGGGGAGCTGTTTTTT; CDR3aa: CASSLLGGNTGELFF
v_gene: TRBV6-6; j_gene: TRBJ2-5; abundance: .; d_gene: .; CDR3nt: TGTGCCAGCTCCGGTACCGAAAGGGAGACCCAGTACTTC; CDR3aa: CASSGTERETQYF
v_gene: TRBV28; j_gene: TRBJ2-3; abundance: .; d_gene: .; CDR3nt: TGTGCCAGCAGTTTTAGCAGCCTACAGACAGATACGCAGTATTTT; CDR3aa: CASSFSSLQTDTQYF
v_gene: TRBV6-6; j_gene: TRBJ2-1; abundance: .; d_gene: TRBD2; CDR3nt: TGTGCCAGCAGTTACAGGACTAGCGGGGCGATTAATGAGCAGTTCTTC; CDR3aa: CASSYRTSGAINEQFF